Below, one T cell receptor (beta chain) is given with its context. Repertoires were generated with immunoSEQ multiplex PCR, while TCRdb's copy carries only in-frame clones and drops some. The data hold about 100,000 clones, with around 80% observed a single time. The sample is drawn from a study of a mutant IDH1 vaccine in newly diagnosed glioma. Study-wide context: It was radiotherapy, temozolomide, or both that patients received previously, with most receiving both.

The time point denotes: baseline, week 1 (first vaccination visit). The treatment was: pre-vaccination baseline after standard-of-care therapy. The V end was cut by 3 bases, the J end by 4 bases, with 9 bases between. The CDR3 length is 14 residues. Germline values: CDR1 KGHSH, CDR2 LQKENI. The clonotype was recovered from a man in his forties with glioma. The rearrangement uses TRBV18 and TRBJ2-2; no reliable D call. Material: PBMCs, obtained from a glioma patient treated with radiotherapy, temozolomide or both. CDR3 in amino acids: CASSPAASTGELFF. The DNA of the CDR3 is TGTGCCAGCTCACCGGCAGCGTCCACCGGGGAGCTGTTTTTT. Drawing the rest from reference TRBV18 and TRBJ2-2, the complete variable domain is NAGVMQNPRHLVRRRGQEARLRCSPMKGHSHVYWYRQLPEEGLKFMVYLQKENIIDESGMPKERFSAEFPKEGPSILRIQQVVRGDSAAYFCASSPAASTGELFFGEGSRLTVL.